Here is one T cell receptor (beta chain) with its context. This specimen comes from a study of CDR3 diversity in severe acne. In TCRdb, the PCR reads were re-called with MiXCR into one record per CDR3 protein. The table has 100,000 or so distinct CDR3 sequences, roughly half seen once. The CDR3 is 13 residues long. The V end was cut by 6 bases, the J end by 1 base, with 10 bases between. Germline CDR1 and CDR2: MGHDK and SYGVNS. The V and J genes are TRBV25-1 and TRBJ2-7; D might be TRBD1 (5 bases). Sample: blood. The TCR sequence derives from a male donor with acne. The CDR3 protein is CASRIRGSYEQYF. The CDR3 DNA reads as TGTGCCAGCAGAATTAGGGGTTCCTACGAGCAGTACTTC.